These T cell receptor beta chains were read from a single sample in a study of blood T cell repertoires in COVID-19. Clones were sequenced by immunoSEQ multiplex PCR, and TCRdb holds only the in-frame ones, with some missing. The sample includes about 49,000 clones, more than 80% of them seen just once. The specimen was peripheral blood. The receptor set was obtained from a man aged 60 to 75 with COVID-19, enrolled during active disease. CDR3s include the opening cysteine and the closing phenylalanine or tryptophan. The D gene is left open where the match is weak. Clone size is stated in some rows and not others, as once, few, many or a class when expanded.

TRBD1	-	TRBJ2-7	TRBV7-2	CASSLTGQGAGNTYEQYF	TGTGCCAGCAGCCTTACGGGACAGGGGGCTGGGAATACCTACGAGCAGTACTTC
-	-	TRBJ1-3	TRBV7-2	CASSSLAGGRASGNTIYF	TGTGCCAGCAGCTCCTTAGCCGGGGGTAGGGCCTCTGGAAACACCATATATTTT
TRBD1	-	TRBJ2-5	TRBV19	CASSRTGAPTETQYF	TGTGCCAGTAGTCGGACAGGGGCCCCCACGGAGACCCAGTACTTC
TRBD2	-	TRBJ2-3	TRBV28	CASSSPKAGGRTDTQYF	TGTGCCAGCAGTTCCCCGAAAGCGGGAGGAAGAACAGATACGCAGTATTTT
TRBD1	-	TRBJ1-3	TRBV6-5	CASRSGGSGNTIYF	TGTGCCAGCAGGTCAGGGGGGTCTGGAAACACCATATATTTT
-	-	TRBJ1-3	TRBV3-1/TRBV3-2	CASSQDSVSGNTIYF	TGTGCCAGCAGCCAAGACTCCGTTTCTGGAAACACCATATATTTT
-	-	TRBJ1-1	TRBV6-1	CASSEAWNTEAFF	TGTGCCAGCAGCGAAGCCTGGAACACTGAAGCTTTCTTT
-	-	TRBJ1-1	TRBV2	CASRQGLTPEAFF	TGTGCCAGCAGACAGGGTCTTACCCCTGAAGCTTTCTTT
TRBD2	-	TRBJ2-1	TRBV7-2	CASSPSSGSYNEQFF	TGTGCCAGCAGCCCATCTAGCGGATCCTACAATGAGCAGTTCTTC
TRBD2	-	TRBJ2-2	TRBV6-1	CASSEALSGRALAGELFF	TGTGCCAGCAGTGAAGCGCTTAGCGGGAGGGCCCTTGCCGGGGAGCTGTTTTTT
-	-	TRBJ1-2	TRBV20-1	CSASYGHGYTF	TGCAGTGCTAGCTACGGTCATGGCTACACCTTC
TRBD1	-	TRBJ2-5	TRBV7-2	CASSLYRGPETQYF	TGTGCCAGCAGCTTGTACAGGGGGCCGGAGACCCAGTACTTC
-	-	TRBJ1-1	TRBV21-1	CASSKSKTEAFF	TGTGCCAGCAGCAAATCTAAGACTGAAGCTTTCTTT
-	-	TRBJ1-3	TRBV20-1	CSASMIQGNSGNTIYF	TGCAGTGCCAGTATGATACAGGGAAACTCTGGAAACACCATATATTTT
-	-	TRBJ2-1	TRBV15	CATSREKGGSYNEQFF	TGTGCCACCAGCAGAGAAAAGGGAGGCTCCTACAATGAGCAGTTCTTC
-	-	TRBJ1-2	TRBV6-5	CASSSTDTYGYTF	TGTGCCAGCAGTTCCACCGACACGTATGGCTACACCTTC
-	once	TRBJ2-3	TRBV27	CASRRRLGTDTQYF	TGTGCCAGCAGACGGAGACTAGGCACAGATACGCAGTATTTT
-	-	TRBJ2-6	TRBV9	CASSLRDFGANVLTF	TGTGCCAGCAGCCTACGGGACTTTGGGGCCAACGTCCTGACTTTC
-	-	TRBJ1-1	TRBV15	CATSREWGNTEAFF	TGTGCCACCAGCCGGGAGTGGGGGAACACTGAAGCTTTCTTT
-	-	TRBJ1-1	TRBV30	CAWSVQQVNTEAFF	TGTGCCTGGAGTGTTCAACAGGTTAACACTGAAGCTTTCTTT
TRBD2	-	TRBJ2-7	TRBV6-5	CASTERGDSYEQYF	TGTGCCAGCACAGAACGGGGGGACTCCTACGAGCAGTACTTC
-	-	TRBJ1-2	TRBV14	CASSQAGGGYTF	TGTGCCAGCAGCCAAGCCGGGGGTGGCTACACCTTC
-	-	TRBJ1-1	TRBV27	CASGPTENTEAFF	TGTGCCAGCGGGCCGACGGAGAACACTGAAGCTTTCTTT
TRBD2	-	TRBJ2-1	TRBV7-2	CASSLALGSRGGEQFF	TGTGCCAGCAGCTTGGCCCTAGGTAGCCGGGGGGGAGAGCAGTTCTTC
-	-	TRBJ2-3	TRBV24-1	CATSALGTSTQYF	TGTGCCACCAGTGCCTTAGGGACTTCTACGCAGTATTTT
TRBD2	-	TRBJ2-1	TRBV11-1	CASSSDGGAYNEQFF	TGTGCCAGCAGCTCGGACGGGGGGGCCTACAATGAGCAGTTCTTC